These T cell receptor beta chains were read from a single sample in a study of patients and donors after allogeneic stem cell transplantation. TCRdb re-derived calls from the RT-PCR reads in MiXCR, one entry per CDR3 protein. This sample has about a million distinct CDR3 sequences, with about 20% found just once. Sequencing was carried out using blood, either unsorted or a sorted T cell fraction (not recorded which). These receptors originate from a human donor who was either an allogeneic HSCT recipient or a stem cell or donor lymphocyte infusion donor (not recorded which). It is not recorded whose cells these are; they may come from a transplant donor. CDR3s include the opening cysteine and the closing phenylalanine or tryptophan. D genes are given only for firm matches. Expanded clones are given a class, and other clones once, few, many or no size at all.

CDR3 DNA: TGTGCCAGTACCGGGAATAACTATGGCTACACCTTC
CDR3 protein: CASTGNNYGYTF
clone size: few
V gene: TRBV6-1
J gene: TRBJ1-2
D gene: -

CDR3 DNA: TGTGCCAGCAGCCCCCGGGCGGGAACGAACACAGATACGCAGTATTTT
CDR3 protein: CASSPRAGTNTDTQYF
clone size: -
V gene: TRBV7-7
J gene: TRBJ2-3
D gene: -

CDR3 DNA: TGTGCCAGCAGCCGTGTAGGTTCAGTTGCGGGGGCCAACGTCCTGACTTTC
CDR3 protein: CASSRVGSVAGANVLTF
clone size: few
V gene: TRBV11-2
J gene: TRBJ2-6
D gene: -

CDR3 DNA: TGCGCCAGCAGCCAAGGGACAGCGCCCCTCTACGAGCAGTACTTC
CDR3 protein: CASSQGTAPLYEQYF
clone size: few
V gene: TRBV4-3
J gene: TRBJ2-7
D gene: -

CDR3 DNA: TGTGCCAGCAGTTTCGCCCAAGGCCATGGCGAAAACATTCAGTACTTC
CDR3 protein: CASSFAQGHGENIQYF
clone size: once
V gene: TRBV2
J gene: TRBJ2-4
D gene: -

CDR3 DNA: TGTGCCAGCAGCTTCACACCGACTAGCGGGGGTGAGACCCAGTACTTC
CDR3 protein: CASSFTPTSGGETQYF
clone size: -
V gene: TRBV7-2
J gene: TRBJ2-5
D gene: TRBD2

CDR3 DNA: TGCGCCAGCAGCTTGGAGGCGCGGGAGGGCCTGTTCGAGCAGTACTTC
CDR3 protein: CASSLEAREGLFEQYF
clone size: few
V gene: TRBV5-1
J gene: TRBJ2-7
D gene: TRBD2

CDR3 DNA: TGTGCCAGCAGTTTAACCAGGGGGGCAAGTCAGCCCCAGCATTTT
CDR3 protein: CASSLTRGASQPQHF
clone size: many
V gene: TRBV12-3/TRBV12-4
J gene: TRBJ1-5
D gene: TRBD1

CDR3 DNA: TGTGCCACCATTACCCGGGGACAGCCTAACAATGAGCAGTTCTTC
CDR3 protein: CATITRGQPNNEQFF
clone size: -
V gene: TRBV15
J gene: TRBJ2-1
D gene: TRBD1

CDR3 DNA: TGTGCCAGCAGCCCCCCGGGACTTCCGCGGAATGAAGCTTTCTTT
CDR3 protein: CASSPPGLPRNEAFF
clone size: -
V gene: TRBV7-2
J gene: TRBJ1-1
D gene: -

CDR3 DNA: TGCAGTGTTATAACACGCCAAGGGGATGAGCAGTTCTTC
CDR3 protein: CSVITRQGDEQFF
clone size: few
V gene: TRBV20-1
J gene: TRBJ2-1
D gene: -

CDR3 DNA: TGCAGTGCGAGGGGACAGGTCCAAGAGACCCAGTACTTC
CDR3 protein: CSARGQVQETQYF
clone size: -
V gene: TRBV20-1
J gene: TRBJ2-5
D gene: TRBD1

CDR3 DNA: TGCAGTGCTATGGAGGGGAAGGCTGAAGCTTTCTTT
CDR3 protein: CSAMEGKAEAFF
clone size: few
V gene: TRBV20-1
J gene: TRBJ1-1
D gene: -

CDR3 DNA: TGCAGTGCTAGACACCCAGGGTCATTAGATCAGCCCCAGCATTTT
CDR3 protein: CSARHPGSLDQPQHF
clone size: -
V gene: TRBV20-1
J gene: TRBJ1-5
D gene: -

CDR3 DNA: TGTGCCAGCAAGGGTCAGAGAGAGAACACTGAAGCTTTCTTT
CDR3 protein: CASKGQRENTEAFF
clone size: few
V gene: TRBV9
J gene: TRBJ1-1
D gene: -

CDR3 DNA: TGTGCCAGCAGTGTGAGGGGTTGGGGGAACAATGAGCAGTTCTTC
CDR3 protein: CASSVRGWGNNEQFF
clone size: few
V gene: TRBV2
J gene: TRBJ2-1
D gene: -

CDR3 DNA: TGCGCCAGCAGCTTGGAAGCCCGGGCGAACACTGAAGCTTTCTTT
CDR3 protein: CASSLEARANTEAFF
clone size: many
V gene: TRBV5-1
J gene: TRBJ1-1
D gene: -

CDR3 DNA: TGCGCCAGCAGCTTGGAATCGTCCTTGAACACTGAAGCTTTCTTT
CDR3 protein: CASSLESSLNTEAFF
clone size: many
V gene: TRBV5-1
J gene: TRBJ1-1
D gene: -

CDR3 DNA: TGTGCCAGCACCGAGGCGGCCAGCCGGGGCTACACCTTC
CDR3 protein: CASTEAASRGYTF
clone size: -
V gene: TRBV6-2/TRBV6-3
J gene: TRBJ1-2
D gene: -

CDR3 DNA: TGTGCCATCAGTGCCCATAGCGGGAGGGCCGGTGAATCCAATGAGCAGTTCTTC
CDR3 protein: CAISAHSGRAGESNEQFF
clone size: few
V gene: TRBV10-3
J gene: TRBJ2-1
D gene: TRBD2

CDR3 DNA: TGTGCCAGCAGCTTGGGTTCTAAAAGCTCCTACAATGAGCAGTTCTTC
CDR3 protein: CASSLGSKSSYNEQFF
clone size: -
V gene: TRBV11-2
J gene: TRBJ2-1
D gene: -

CDR3 DNA: TGTGCCAGCAGCCGGGACAGGGGAAAATTCAATGAGCAGTTCTTC
CDR3 protein: CASSRDRGKFNEQFF
clone size: -
V gene: TRBV11-2
J gene: TRBJ2-1
D gene: TRBD1

CDR3 DNA: TGTGCCAGCACAAGCGGGGGTAGAGACGCCTACGAGCAGTACTTC
CDR3 protein: CASTSGGRDAYEQYF
clone size: -
V gene: TRBV28
J gene: TRBJ2-7
D gene: TRBD2

CDR3 DNA: TGTGCCAGCAGCGGCCGAGGTATGGGCGCGCAGTACTTC
CDR3 protein: CASSGRGMGAQYF
clone size: few
V gene: TRBV11-1
J gene: TRBJ2-7
D gene: -

CDR3 DNA: TGTGCCAGCAGTTCCGAACTAGCGGAAAATGAGCAGTTCTTC
CDR3 protein: CASSSELAENEQFF
clone size: many
V gene: TRBV12-3/TRBV12-4
J gene: TRBJ2-1
D gene: TRBD2

CDR3 DNA: TGTGCCAGCAGCTCACCCGGGACTAGCTCCTACAATGAGCAGTTCTTC
CDR3 protein: CASSSPGTSSYNEQFF
clone size: -
V gene: TRBV7-9
J gene: TRBJ2-1
D gene: TRBD2

CDR3 DNA: TGTGCCACCAGTGATTCAGGACAGGGGACCTACGAGCAGTACTTC
CDR3 protein: CATSDSGQGTYEQYF
clone size: -
V gene: TRBV24-1
J gene: TRBJ2-7
D gene: TRBD1

CDR3 DNA: TGTGCCAGCAGCCTTGGGGACGGGGAGCTGTTTTTT
CDR3 protein: CASSLGDGELFF
clone size: -
V gene: TRBV9
J gene: TRBJ2-2
D gene: -

CDR3 DNA: TGTGCCACAGTGTTAGATACGCAGTATTTT
CDR3 protein: CATVLDTQYF
clone size: -
V gene: TRBV2
J gene: TRBJ2-3
D gene: -

CDR3 DNA: TGCAGCGTCCAGAGGACAGGGGGGAATGAGCAGTTCTTC
CDR3 protein: CSVQRTGGNEQFF
clone size: few
V gene: TRBV29-1
J gene: TRBJ2-1
D gene: TRBD1

CDR3 DNA: TGTGCCACCAGCAGAGGGAGAAAAAATTTAGCCAAAAACATTCAGTACTTC
CDR3 protein: CATSRGRKNLAKNIQYF
clone size: -
V gene: TRBV15
J gene: TRBJ2-4
D gene: -

CDR3 DNA: TGTGCCAGCGGGACAGTCACTGAAGCTTTCTTT
CDR3 protein: CASGTVTEAFF
clone size: -
V gene: TRBV2
J gene: TRBJ1-1
D gene: TRBD1

CDR3 DNA: TGCGCCAGCAGCCAAGATGGGGACTGGGTTAACACTACAGATACGCAGTATTTT
CDR3 protein: CASSQDGDWVNTTDTQYF
clone size: -
V gene: TRBV4-3
J gene: TRBJ2-3
D gene: -

CDR3 DNA: TGCGCCAGCAGCTTGGGACAGGGTGCAGATACGCAGTATTTT
CDR3 protein: CASSLGQGADTQYF
clone size: many
V gene: TRBV5-1
J gene: TRBJ2-3
D gene: TRBD1

CDR3 DNA: TGCGCCAGCAAGGTCCTAGCGAAATCAGACGAGCAGTACTTC
CDR3 protein: CASKVLAKSDEQYF
clone size: many
V gene: TRBV5-1
J gene: TRBJ2-7
D gene: -

CDR3 DNA: TGTGCCAGCAGTTATTGGATTGATACGCAGTATTTT
CDR3 protein: CASSYWIDTQYF
clone size: few
V gene: TRBV6-5
J gene: TRBJ2-3
D gene: -

CDR3 DNA: TGTGCCAGCAGCTTAGTCCGCGCCGAGCAGTACTTC
CDR3 protein: CASSLVRAEQYF
clone size: -
V gene: TRBV7-8
J gene: TRBJ2-7
D gene: -

CDR3 DNA: TGCAGTGCTAGGAACAGCCGAATCGGCAGCTATGGCTACACCTTC
CDR3 protein: CSARNSRIGSYGYTF
clone size: -
V gene: TRBV20-1
J gene: TRBJ1-2
D gene: -

CDR3 DNA: TGTGCCACCAGTGTACCGGGATACAATGAGCAGTTCTTC
CDR3 protein: CATSVPGYNEQFF
clone size: few
V gene: TRBV24-1
J gene: TRBJ2-1
D gene: -

CDR3 DNA: TGTGCCAGCAGAGGAGCCAGACCCCAATACTTC
CDR3 protein: CASRGARPQYF
clone size: -
V gene: TRBV2
J gene: TRBJ2-4
D gene: -

CDR3 DNA: TGTGCCAGTAGCCGCCCCGGGGATACTGAAGCTTTCTTT
CDR3 protein: CASSRPGDTEAFF
clone size: -
V gene: TRBV19
J gene: TRBJ1-1
D gene: -

CDR3 DNA: TGCAGTGCTAGAGATACGGGCCTTAGGACTGAAGCTTTCTTT
CDR3 protein: CSARDTGLRTEAFF
clone size: -
V gene: TRBV20-1
J gene: TRBJ1-1
D gene: -

CDR3 DNA: TGTGCCAGCAGCTTAGATAGGACCCAGCCCCAGCATTTT
CDR3 protein: CASSLDRTQPQHF
clone size: -
V gene: TRBV11-2
J gene: TRBJ1-5
D gene: -

CDR3 DNA: TGCGCCAGCAGCCAAGGCTCGGGGGGCACGAACACCGGGGAGCTGTTTTTT
CDR3 protein: CASSQGSGGTNTGELFF
clone size: -
V gene: TRBV4-3
J gene: TRBJ2-2
D gene: -

CDR3 DNA: TGCAGTGCTAGAGCCCTAGGGAGCTCCTACAATGAGCAGTTCTTC
CDR3 protein: CSARALGSSYNEQFF
clone size: -
V gene: TRBV20-1
J gene: TRBJ2-1
D gene: -

CDR3 DNA: TGTGCCAGCAGACAACAGGGGTCCGGAAACACCATATATTTT
CDR3 protein: CASRQQGSGNTIYF
clone size: few
V gene: TRBV12-3/TRBV12-4
J gene: TRBJ1-3
D gene: TRBD1

CDR3 DNA: TGTGCCAGCACAACAGGGGGCTTCGGGGAGCTGTTTTTT
CDR3 protein: CASTTGGFGELFF
clone size: -
V gene: TRBV7-9
J gene: TRBJ2-2
D gene: TRBD1

CDR3 DNA: TGCGCCAGCAGCTTGTCCCAGGGGCGGACGTCGAAGCAGTACTTC
CDR3 protein: CASSLSQGRTSKQYF
clone size: few
V gene: TRBV5-1
J gene: TRBJ2-7
D gene: -

CDR3 DNA: TGTGCCTCACAGGGCCTCTACGAGCAGTACTTC
CDR3 protein: CASQGLYEQYF
clone size: -
V gene: TRBV10-3
J gene: TRBJ2-7
D gene: -

CDR3 DNA: TGTGCCTTCTCCAGGGGGACTAATGAAAAACTGTTTTTT
CDR3 protein: CAFSRGTNEKLFF
clone size: -
V gene: TRBV30
J gene: TRBJ1-4
D gene: TRBD1

CDR3 DNA: TGCAGTGCTACCCCTCGGGACAGGGGTCGGACTGAAGCTTTCTTT
CDR3 protein: CSATPRDRGRTEAFF
clone size: -
V gene: TRBV20-1
J gene: TRBJ1-1
D gene: TRBD1

CDR3 DNA: TGCGCCAGCAGCTCGATAGGGGTTCAAGAGACCCAGTACTTC
CDR3 protein: CASSSIGVQETQYF
clone size: -
V gene: TRBV5-1
J gene: TRBJ2-5
D gene: -